One and the same sample provided the 7 T cell receptor beta chains below, sequenced in a study of T cell changes during pregnancy in multiple sclerosis. The table came from immunoSEQ multiplex PCR; TCRdb's copy has only in-frame clones and leaves some out. The sample consists of tens of thousands of clones, roughly 89% of them appearing once. Sequencing was performed on CD4+ T cells from peripheral blood mononuclear cells, taken in the second trimester of pregnancy. The source is a female donor with multiple sclerosis, enrolled in a pregnancy study.

The CDR3 nucleotides are TGTGCCAGCAGTACGAGGGAGAACACTGAAGCTTTCTTT. Protein: CASSTRENTEAFF. The chain combines TRBV6-5 with TRBJ1-1; no clear D. Trimming took off 5 bases at V and 1 base at J, with 8 bases between the two ends. The CDR3 loop spans 13 amino acids. Per germline, CDR1 MNHEY and CDR2 SVGAGI.

The chain joins TRBV2 to TRBJ2-2; 7 bases agree with TRBD1. This CDR3 region has 13 residues. Trimming at V came to 6 bases and at J to 6 bases, leaving 4 bases not matched to a gene. Germline CDR1 SNHLY, CDR2 FYNNEI. The CDR3 nucleotides read TGTGCCAGCAGCGCGACAGGGTCCGGGGAGCTGTTTTTT. Amino acid sequence: CASSATGSGELFF.

The chain uses TRBV5-4 and TRBJ1-4; D is possibly TRBD1 (6 bases). The V end lost 4 bases, the J end lost 7 bases, and 14 bases lay between the germline ends. Germline V gives CDR1 SGHNT, CDR2 YYREEE (reference sequence). CDR3 length: 14 residues. Here the CDR3 DNA reads TGTGCCAGCAGCCCGGACAGTGTGGCTGAAAAACTGTTTTTT. It translates to CASSPDSVAEKLFF.

The gene calls are TRBV11-2 and TRBJ2-7; TRBD2 matches 7 bases. The CDR3 consists of 16 residues. The V segment lost 4 bases and the J segment 3 bases; nucleotides outside the gene matches: 12. The germline V gene encodes CDR1 SGHAT and CDR2 FQNNGV. CDR3 sequence (DNA): TGTGCCAGCAGCTCCCTCTCGGGAGGAGACTACTACGAGCAGTACTTC. This sequence encodes CASSSLSGGDYYEQYF.

This rearrangement joins TRBV6-1 to TRBJ2-1; TRBD2 agrees at 10 bases. Germline V gene lookup returns CDR1 MNHNS and CDR2 SASEGT. The CDR3 has 14 residues. V lost 7 bases and J lost 5; bases outside the gene matches: 5. In DNA, the CDR3 is TGTGCCAGCAAAAGAGGACTAGCGGACAATGAGCAGTTCTTC. As protein: CASKRGLADNEQFF.

V gene TRBV7-9 combines with J gene TRBJ1-3, with 12 bases aligning to TRBD1. Germline V gene sequence: CDR1 SEHNR, CDR2 FQNEAQ (reference sequence). This CDR3 spans 15 amino acids. Germline trimming cut 4 bases from V and 7 bases from J; bases unmatched to any gene: 5. The CDR3 nucleotides read TGTGCCAGCAGCTGGGGACAGGGGGCGGACAACACCATATATTTT. It encodes CASSWGQGADNTIYF.

The V gene is TRBV6-5, the J gene TRBJ2-1; the match to TRBD1 covers 9 bases. The germline CDR1 and CDR2 sequences are MNHEY and SVGAGI. Unmatched junction bases numbered 8, after V lost 4 bases and J lost 4 bases. The CDR3 contains 16 residues. The CDR3, as DNA: TGTGCCAGCAGTTGGCTAACAGGGGGCGCGTACAATGAGCAGTTCTTC. It encodes CASSWLTGGAYNEQFF.